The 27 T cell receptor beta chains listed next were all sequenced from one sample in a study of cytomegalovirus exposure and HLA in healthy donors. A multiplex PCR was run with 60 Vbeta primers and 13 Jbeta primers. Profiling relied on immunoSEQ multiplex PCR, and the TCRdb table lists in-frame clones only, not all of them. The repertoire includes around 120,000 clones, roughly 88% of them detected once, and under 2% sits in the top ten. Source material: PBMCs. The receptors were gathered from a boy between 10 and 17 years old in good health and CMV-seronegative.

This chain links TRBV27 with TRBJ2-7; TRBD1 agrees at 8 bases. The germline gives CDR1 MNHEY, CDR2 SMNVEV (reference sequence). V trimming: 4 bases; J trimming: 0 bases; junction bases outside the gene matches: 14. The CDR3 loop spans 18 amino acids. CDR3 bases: TGTGCCAGCAGTTGGGGACAGGATTGGATTAAGGTCTCCTACGAGCAGTACTTC. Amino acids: CASSWGQDWIKVSYEQYF.

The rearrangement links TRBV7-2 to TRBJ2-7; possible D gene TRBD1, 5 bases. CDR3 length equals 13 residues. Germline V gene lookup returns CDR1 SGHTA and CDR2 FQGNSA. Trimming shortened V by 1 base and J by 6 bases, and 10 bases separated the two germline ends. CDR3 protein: CASSLEGRAEQYF. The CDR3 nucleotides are TGTGCCAGCAGCTTAGAAGGCAGGGCCGAGCAGTACTTC.

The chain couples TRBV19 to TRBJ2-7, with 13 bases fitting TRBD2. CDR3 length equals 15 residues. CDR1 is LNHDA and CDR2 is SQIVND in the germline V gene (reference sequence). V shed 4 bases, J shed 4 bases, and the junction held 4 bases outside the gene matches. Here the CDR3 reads CASSTQGLAGYEQYF. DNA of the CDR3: TGTGCCAGTAGTACACAGGGACTAGCGGGGTACGAGCAGTACTTC.

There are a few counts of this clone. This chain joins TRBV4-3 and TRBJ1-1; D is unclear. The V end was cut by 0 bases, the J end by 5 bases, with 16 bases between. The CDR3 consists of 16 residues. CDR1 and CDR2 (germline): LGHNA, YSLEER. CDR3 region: CASSQESLTERTEAFF. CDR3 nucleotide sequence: TGCGCCAGCAGCCAAGAGTCTCTAACCGAGAGGACTGAAGCTTTCTTT.

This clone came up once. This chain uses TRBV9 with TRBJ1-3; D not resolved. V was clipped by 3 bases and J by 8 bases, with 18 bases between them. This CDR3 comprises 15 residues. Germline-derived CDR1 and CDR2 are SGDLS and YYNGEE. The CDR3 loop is CASSASAWVEDTIYF. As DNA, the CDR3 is TGTGCCAGCAGCGCCTCCGCGTGGGTCGAGGACACCATATATTTT.

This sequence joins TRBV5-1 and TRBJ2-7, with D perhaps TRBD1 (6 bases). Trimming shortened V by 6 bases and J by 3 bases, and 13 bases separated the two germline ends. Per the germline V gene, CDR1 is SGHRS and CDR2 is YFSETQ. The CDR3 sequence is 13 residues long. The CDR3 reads CASTPDSLYEQYF. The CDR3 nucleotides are TGCGCCAGCACCCCGGACAGTCTCTACGAGCAGTACTTC.

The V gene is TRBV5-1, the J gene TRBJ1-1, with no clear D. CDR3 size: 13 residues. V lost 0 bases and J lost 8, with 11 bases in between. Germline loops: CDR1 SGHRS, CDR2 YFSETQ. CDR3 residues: CASSLVVGVEAFF. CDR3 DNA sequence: TGCGCCAGCAGCTTGGTTGTTGGAGTCGAAGCTTTCTTT. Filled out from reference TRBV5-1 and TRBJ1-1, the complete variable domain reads KAGVTQTPRYLIKTRGQQVTLSCSPISGHRSVSWYQQTPGQGLQFLFEYFSETQRNKGNFPGRFSGRQFSNSRSEMNVSTLELGDSALYLCASSLVVGVEAFFGQGTRLTVV.

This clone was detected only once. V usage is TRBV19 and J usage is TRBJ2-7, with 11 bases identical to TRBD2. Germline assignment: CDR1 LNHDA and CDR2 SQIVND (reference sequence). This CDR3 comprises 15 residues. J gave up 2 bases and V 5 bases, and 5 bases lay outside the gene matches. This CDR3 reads CASSVLSGRAYEQYF. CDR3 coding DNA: TGTGCCAGTAGTGTACTTAGCGGGAGGGCCTACGAGCAGTACTTC.

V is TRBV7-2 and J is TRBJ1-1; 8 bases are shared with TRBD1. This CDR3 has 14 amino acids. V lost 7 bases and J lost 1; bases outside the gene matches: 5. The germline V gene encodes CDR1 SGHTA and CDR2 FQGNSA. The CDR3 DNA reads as TGTGCCAGCAAAAAGGACAGGGCGAACACTGAAGCTTTCTTT. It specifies CASKKDRANTEAFF.

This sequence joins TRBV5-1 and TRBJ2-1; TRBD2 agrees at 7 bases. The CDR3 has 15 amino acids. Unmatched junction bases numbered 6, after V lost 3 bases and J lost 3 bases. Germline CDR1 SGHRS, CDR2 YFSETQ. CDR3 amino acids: CASSSTSVGYNEQFF. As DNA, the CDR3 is TGCGCCAGCAGCTCTACTAGCGTCGGCTACAATGAGCAGTTCTTC.

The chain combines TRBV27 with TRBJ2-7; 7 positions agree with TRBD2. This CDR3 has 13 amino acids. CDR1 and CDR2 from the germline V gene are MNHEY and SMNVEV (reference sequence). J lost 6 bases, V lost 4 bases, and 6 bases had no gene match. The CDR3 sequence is CASSYRLAVEQYF. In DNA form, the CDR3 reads TGTGCCAGCAGTTATCGGCTAGCGGTCGAGCAGTACTTC.

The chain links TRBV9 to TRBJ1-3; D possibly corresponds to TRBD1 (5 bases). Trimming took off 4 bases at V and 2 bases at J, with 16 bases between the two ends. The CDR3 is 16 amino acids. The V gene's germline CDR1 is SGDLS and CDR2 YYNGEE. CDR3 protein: CASSPQIGGTGNTIYF. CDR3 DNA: TGTGCCAGCAGCCCCCAAATTGGGGGGACTGGAAACACCATATATTTT. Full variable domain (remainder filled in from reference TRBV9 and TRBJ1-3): DSGVTQTPKHLITATGQRVTLRCSPRSGDLSVYWYQQSLDQGLQFLIQYYNGEERAKGNILERFSAQQFPDLHSELNLSSLELGDSALYFCASSPQIGGTGNTIYFGEGSWLTVV.

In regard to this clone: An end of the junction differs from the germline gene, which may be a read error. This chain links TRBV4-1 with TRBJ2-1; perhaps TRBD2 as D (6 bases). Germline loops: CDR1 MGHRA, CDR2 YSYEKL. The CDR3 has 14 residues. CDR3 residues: CASSQPRLDKEQFF. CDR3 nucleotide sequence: TGCGCCAGCAGCCAACCCAGACTAGACAAAGAGCAGTTCTTC.

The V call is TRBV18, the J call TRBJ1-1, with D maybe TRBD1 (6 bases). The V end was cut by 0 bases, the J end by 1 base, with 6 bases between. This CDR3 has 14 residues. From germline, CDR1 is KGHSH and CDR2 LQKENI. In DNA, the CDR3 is TGTGCCAGCTCACCACCGGGGGCGAACACTGAAGCTTTCTTT. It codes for CASSPPGANTEAFF.

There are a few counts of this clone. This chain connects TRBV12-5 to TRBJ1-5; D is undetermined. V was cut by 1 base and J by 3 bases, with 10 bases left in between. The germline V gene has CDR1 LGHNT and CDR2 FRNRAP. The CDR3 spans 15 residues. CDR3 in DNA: TGTGCTAGTGGTTTGGATAGAGGATACAATCAGCCCCAGCATTTT. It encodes CASGLDRGYNQPQHF.

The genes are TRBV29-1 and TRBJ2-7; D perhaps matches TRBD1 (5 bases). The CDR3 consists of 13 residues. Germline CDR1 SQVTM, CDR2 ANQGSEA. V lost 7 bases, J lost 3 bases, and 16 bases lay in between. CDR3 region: CSATSGRNYEQYF. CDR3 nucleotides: TGCAGCGCTACTTCAGGGCGGAACTACGAGCAGTACTTC.

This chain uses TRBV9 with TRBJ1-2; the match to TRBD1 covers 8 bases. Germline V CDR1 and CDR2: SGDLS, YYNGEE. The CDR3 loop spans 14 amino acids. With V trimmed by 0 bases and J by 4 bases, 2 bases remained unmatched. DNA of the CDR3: TGTGCCAGCAGCGTAGTGGGGACAGGCTATGGCTACACCTTC. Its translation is CASSVVGTGYGYTF.

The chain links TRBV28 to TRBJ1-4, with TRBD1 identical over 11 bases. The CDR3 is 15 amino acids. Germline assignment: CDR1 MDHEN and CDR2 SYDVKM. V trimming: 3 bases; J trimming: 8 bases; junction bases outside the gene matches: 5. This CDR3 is CASSFPRTGGEKLFF. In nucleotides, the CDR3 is TGTGCCAGCAGTTTCCCAAGGACAGGGGGCGAAAAACTGTTTTTT. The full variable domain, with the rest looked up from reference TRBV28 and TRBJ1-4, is DVKVTQSSRYLVKRTGEKVFLECVQDMDHENMFWYRQDPGLGLRLIYFSYDVKMKEKGDIPEGYSVSREKKERFSLILESASTNQTSMYLCASSFPRTGGEKLFFGSGTQLSVL.

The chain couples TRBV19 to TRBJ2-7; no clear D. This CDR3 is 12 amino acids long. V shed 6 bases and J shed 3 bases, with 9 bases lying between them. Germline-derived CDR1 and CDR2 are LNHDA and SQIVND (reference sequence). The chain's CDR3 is CASSTTHYEQYF. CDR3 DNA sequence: TGTGCCAGTAGCACAACCCACTACGAGCAGTACTTC.

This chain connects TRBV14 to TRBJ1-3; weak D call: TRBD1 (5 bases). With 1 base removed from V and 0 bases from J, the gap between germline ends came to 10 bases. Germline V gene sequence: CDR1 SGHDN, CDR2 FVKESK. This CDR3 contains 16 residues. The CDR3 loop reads CASSQAGGTSGNTIYF. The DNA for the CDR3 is TGTGCCAGCAGCCAAGCGGGGGGGACCTCTGGAAACACCATATATTTT. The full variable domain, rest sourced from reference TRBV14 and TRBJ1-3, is EAGVTQFPSHSVIEKGQTVTLRCDPISGHDNLYWYRRVMGKEIKFLLHFVKESKQDESGMPNNRFLAERTGGTYSTLKVQPAELEDSGVYFCASSQAGGTSGNTIYFGEGSWLTVV.

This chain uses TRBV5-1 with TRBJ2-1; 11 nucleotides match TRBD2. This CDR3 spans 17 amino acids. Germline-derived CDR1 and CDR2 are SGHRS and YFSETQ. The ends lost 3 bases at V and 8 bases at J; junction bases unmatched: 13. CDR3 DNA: TGCGCCAGCAGCTCTGCCTTAGCGGGGGGGCATGTCGATGAGCAGTTCTTC. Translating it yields CASSSALAGGHVDEQFF. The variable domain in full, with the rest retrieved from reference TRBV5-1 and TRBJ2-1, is KAGVTQTPRYLIKTRGQQVTLSCSPISGHRSVSWYQQTPGQGLQFLFEYFSETQRNKGNFPGRFSGRQFSNSRSEMNVSTLELGDSALYLCASSSALAGGHVDEQFFGPGTRLTVL.

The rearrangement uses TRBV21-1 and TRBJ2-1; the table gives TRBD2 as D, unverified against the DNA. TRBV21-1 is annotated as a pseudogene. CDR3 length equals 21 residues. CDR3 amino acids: CASSTPRRTSGGICSYNEQFF. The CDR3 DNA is TGTGCCAGCAGCACCCCCCGCCGGACTAGCGGGGGTATTTGCTCCTACAATGAGCAGTTCTTC.

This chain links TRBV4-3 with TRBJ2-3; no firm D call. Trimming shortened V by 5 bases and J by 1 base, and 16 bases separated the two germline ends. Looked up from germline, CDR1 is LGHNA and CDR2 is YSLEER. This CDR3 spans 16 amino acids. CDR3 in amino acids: CASSVSPSVGTDTQYF. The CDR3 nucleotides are TGCGCCAGCAGCGTATCTCCTAGTGTCGGCACAGATACGCAGTATTTT.

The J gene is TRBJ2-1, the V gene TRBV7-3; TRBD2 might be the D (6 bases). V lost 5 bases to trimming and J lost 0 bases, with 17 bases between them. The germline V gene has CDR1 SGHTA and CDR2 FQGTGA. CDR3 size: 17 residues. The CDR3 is CASSLTAWEASYNEQFF. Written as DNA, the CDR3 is TGTGCCAGCAGCCTCACAGCTTGGGAGGCCTCCTACAATGAGCAGTTCTTC.

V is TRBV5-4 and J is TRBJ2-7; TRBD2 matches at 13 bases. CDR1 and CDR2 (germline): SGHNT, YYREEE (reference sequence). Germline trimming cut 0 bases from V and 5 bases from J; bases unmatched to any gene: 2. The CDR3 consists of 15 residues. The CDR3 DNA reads TGTGCCAGCAGCTTGGCCGGGACTAGCGGGAACGAGCAGTACTTC. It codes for CASSLAGTSGNEQYF.

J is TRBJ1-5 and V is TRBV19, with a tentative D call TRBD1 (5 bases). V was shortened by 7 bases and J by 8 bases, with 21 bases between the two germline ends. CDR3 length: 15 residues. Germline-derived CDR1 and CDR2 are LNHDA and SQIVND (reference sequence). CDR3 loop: CASMRGEGGGEPQHF. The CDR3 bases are TGTGCCAGTATGCGGGGGGAGGGAGGTGGTGAGCCCCAGCATTTT.

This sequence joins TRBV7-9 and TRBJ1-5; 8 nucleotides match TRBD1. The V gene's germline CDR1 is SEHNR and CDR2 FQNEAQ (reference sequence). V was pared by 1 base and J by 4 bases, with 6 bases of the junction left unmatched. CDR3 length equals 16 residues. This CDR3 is CASSLGTGGRNQPQHF. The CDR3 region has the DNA TGTGCCAGCAGCTTAGGAACAGGGGGGCGTAATCAGCCCCAGCATTTT.